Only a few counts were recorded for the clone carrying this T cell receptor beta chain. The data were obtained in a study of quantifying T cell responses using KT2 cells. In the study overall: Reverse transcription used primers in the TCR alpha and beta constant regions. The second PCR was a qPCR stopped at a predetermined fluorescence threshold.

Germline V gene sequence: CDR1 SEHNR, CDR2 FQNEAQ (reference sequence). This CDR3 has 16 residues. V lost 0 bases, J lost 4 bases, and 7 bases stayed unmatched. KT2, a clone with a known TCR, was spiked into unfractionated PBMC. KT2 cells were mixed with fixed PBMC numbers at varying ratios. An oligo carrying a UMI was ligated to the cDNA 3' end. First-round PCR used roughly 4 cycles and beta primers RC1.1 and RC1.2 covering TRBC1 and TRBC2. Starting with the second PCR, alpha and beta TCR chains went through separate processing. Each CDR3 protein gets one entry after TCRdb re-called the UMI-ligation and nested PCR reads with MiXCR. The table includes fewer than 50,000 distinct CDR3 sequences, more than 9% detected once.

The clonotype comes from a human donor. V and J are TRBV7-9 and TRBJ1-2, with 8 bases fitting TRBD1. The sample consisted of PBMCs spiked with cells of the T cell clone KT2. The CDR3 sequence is CASSLASDRAGYGYTF. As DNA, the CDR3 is TGTGCCAGCAGCTTAGCTTCGGACAGGGCCGGCTATGGCTACACCTTC.